The source of this T cell receptor (beta chain) is a study of blood T cell repertoires in COVID-19. As for the study in general: T cells, B-cell-depleted T cells, or PBMCs supplied cDNA or gDNA.

Method: immunoSEQ multiplex PCR; TCRdb's copy keeps in-frame clones and lacks some. The top ten clones hold approximately 0.77% of a sample with some 240,000 clones, 80% to 95% of them seen once. V was cut by 5 bases and J by 7 bases, with 12 bases left in between. The CDR3 loop spans 14 amino acids. CDR1 is SGHTA and CDR2 is FQGTGA in the germline V gene. The chain uses TRBV7-3 and TRBJ1-6; no clear D. The sequencing input was peripheral blood. The TCR was taken from a man between 60 and 75 years old with COVID-19, enrolled during active disease. The CDR3 nucleotides read TGTGCCAGCAGCCCCTCAGGAGGGAATTCACCCCTCCACTTT. This codes for CASSPSGGNSPLHF.